Listed below are T cell receptor beta chains from one sample, sequenced in a study of persistence of HIV-infected CD4 T cells. Only in-frame clones appear in the TCRdb table, and some are missing; sequencing was by immunoSEQ multiplex PCR. In the table there are tens of thousands of clones, 75% to 85% of which are singletons. These receptors' targets are unknown. Specimen: CD4+ T cells sorted from PBMCs after approximately 19-hour stimulation, collected from a patient who received antiretroviral therapy. The origin of the receptors is an adult woman with HIV who was CMV-seropositive. The CDR3 runs from the conserved cysteine through the conserved F or W. The D gene is left open where the match is weak. Rows may omit the clone size; those that give it use once, few, many or a size class.

d_gene: TRBD2
abundance: few
j_gene: TRBJ2-5
v_gene: TRBV7-2
CDR3aa: CASAGRGQETQYF
CDR3nt: TGTGCCAGCGCCGGGAGGGGGCAAGAGACCCAGTACTTC

d_gene: -
abundance: once
j_gene: TRBJ1-1
v_gene: TRBV7-3
CDR3aa: CASSKPGVTEAFF
CDR3nt: TGTGCCAGCAGCAAGCCAGGGGTCACTGAAGCTTTCTTT

d_gene: -
abundance: -
j_gene: TRBJ1-1
v_gene: TRBV4-2
CDR3aa: CASSQETWGYTEAFF
CDR3nt: TGTGCCAGCAGCCAAGAGACGTGGGGGTACACTGAAGCTTTCTTT

d_gene: -
abundance: -
j_gene: TRBJ2-7
v_gene: TRBV28
CDR3aa: CASSLVYEQASYEQYF
CDR3nt: TGTGCCAGCAGTTTAGTTTACGAACAGGCGTCCTACGAGCAGTACTTC

d_gene: TRBD2
abundance: once
j_gene: TRBJ2-5
v_gene: TRBV30
CDR3aa: CAWNPGLVVSETQYF
CDR3nt: TGTGCCTGGAATCCGGGACTAGTGGTATCAGAGACCCAGTACTTC

d_gene: -
abundance: -
j_gene: TRBJ2-5
v_gene: TRBV3-1/TRBV3-2
CDR3aa: CASSQVIRLRGETQYF
CDR3nt: TGTGCCAGCAGCCAAGTCATCAGGCTTAGAGGGGAGACCCAGTACTTC

d_gene: -
abundance: -
j_gene: TRBJ1-6
v_gene: TRBV28
CDR3aa: CASSPGRGISPLHF
CDR3nt: TGTGCCAGCAGTCCGGGACGGGGGATTTCACCCCTCCACTTT

d_gene: -
abundance: -
j_gene: TRBJ1-2
v_gene: TRBV5-4
CDR3aa: CASSLGRMDGYTF
CDR3nt: TGTGCCAGCAGCTTGGGCAGGATGGATGGCTACACCTTC

d_gene: -
abundance: few
j_gene: TRBJ2-2
v_gene: TRBV19
CDR3aa: CASMWGMNTGELFF
CDR3nt: TGTGCCAGTATGTGGGGGATGAACACCGGGGAGCTGTTTTTT

d_gene: TRBD2
abundance: once
j_gene: TRBJ2-1
v_gene: TRBV15
CDR3aa: CATSSVGVAGSEQFF
CDR3nt: TGTGCCACCAGCAGTGTCGGAGTAGCGGGGTCGGAACAGTTCTTC

d_gene: TRBD1
abundance: -
j_gene: TRBJ2-7
v_gene: TRBV6-2/TRBV6-3
CDR3aa: CASSTRQGGTTYEQYF
CDR3nt: TGTGCCAGCAGTACCCGACAGGGGGGGACCACCTACGAGCAGTACTTC

d_gene: -
abundance: -
j_gene: TRBJ2-1
v_gene: TRBV7-9
CDR3aa: CASSTPSSSYNEQFF
CDR3nt: TGTGCCAGCAGCACCCCTTCTAGCTCCTACAATGAGCAGTTCTTC

d_gene: -
abundance: -
j_gene: TRBJ1-2
v_gene: TRBV5-4
CDR3aa: CASSLSARSFNYGYTF
CDR3nt: TGTGCCAGCAGCTTGAGCGCCAGGTCCTTCAACTATGGCTACACCTTC

d_gene: -
abundance: -
j_gene: TRBJ1-3
v_gene: TRBV7-2
CDR3aa: CASSLTDGRNTIYF
CDR3nt: TGTGCCAGCAGCTTAACGGACGGCCGAAACACCATATATTTT

d_gene: TRBD1
abundance: -
j_gene: TRBJ2-3
v_gene: TRBV19
CDR3aa: CATADRGADTQYF
CDR3nt: TGTGCCACCGCGGACAGGGGAGCAGATACGCAGTATTTT

d_gene: TRBD1
abundance: -
j_gene: TRBJ1-1
v_gene: TRBV25-1
CDR3aa: CASSESGGAVHEAFF
CDR3nt: TGTGCCAGCAGTGAATCAGGGGGCGCGGTGCATGAAGCTTTCTTT

d_gene: -
abundance: -
j_gene: TRBJ1-1
v_gene: TRBV19
CDR3aa: CASSIGQYREAFF
CDR3nt: TGTGCCAGTAGTATAGGACAGTACCGGGAAGCTTTCTTT

d_gene: -
abundance: -
j_gene: TRBJ1-2
v_gene: TRBV7-8
CDR3aa: CASSLVRSRQAPYGYTF
CDR3nt: TGTGCCAGCAGCTTAGTTCGCAGTAGGCAGGCTCCCTATGGCTACACCTTC

d_gene: TRBD1
abundance: -
j_gene: TRBJ2-1
v_gene: TRBV6-2/TRBV6-3
CDR3aa: CASSFTGGEQFF
CDR3nt: TGTGCCAGCAGTTTTACAGGGGGAGAGCAGTTCTTC

d_gene: -
abundance: -
j_gene: TRBJ2-3
v_gene: TRBV5-1
CDR3aa: CASSLAVGGGTDTQYF
CDR3nt: TGCGCCAGCAGCTTGGCGGTAGGGGGTGGCACAGATACGCAGTATTTT

d_gene: -
abundance: -
j_gene: TRBJ1-6
v_gene: TRBV25-1
CDR3aa: CASSRMNSPLHF
CDR3nt: TGTGCCAGCAGTCGGATGAATTCACCCCTCCACTTT

d_gene: -
abundance: -
j_gene: TRBJ1-2
v_gene: TRBV12-3/TRBV12-4
CDR3aa: CASSRDTQGGYTF
CDR3nt: TGTGCCAGCAGTCGGGACACTCAGGGCGGCTACACCTTC

d_gene: TRBD2
abundance: -
j_gene: TRBJ2-3
v_gene: TRBV7-6
CDR3aa: CASSSQTSSRTDTQYF
CDR3nt: TGTGCCAGCAGCTCCCAGACTAGCAGCCGCACAGATACGCAGTATTTT

d_gene: TRBD1
abundance: -
j_gene: TRBJ2-7
v_gene: TRBV18
CDR3aa: CASSPEGGTGYFPREQYF
CDR3nt: TGTGCCAGCTCCCCGGAGGGGGGGACAGGGTACTTTCCACGCGAGCAGTACTTC

d_gene: -
abundance: -
j_gene: TRBJ2-2
v_gene: TRBV28
CDR3aa: CAISLSNTGELFF
CDR3nt: TGTGCCATCAGCCTATCCAACACCGGGGAGCTGTTTTTT